This TCR beta chain was identified during a study of Ad26.COV2.S vaccination and SARS-CoV-2 variants. Treatment in this sample: some 19 received Ad26.COV2.S at low or high dose, single or two shots; about 5 received placebo; per-sample allocation not given. Sampling was performed 63 days after the first vaccine or placebo injection. An adult aged 18-55 years in Boston served as the donor. The assay was immunoSEQ multiplex PCR, and TCRdb's table has in-frame clones only and misses some. The table includes around 250,000 clones, approximately 89% detected once. This receptor was taken from a person aged 18-65 years who received the Ad26.COV2.S COVID-19 vaccine or a placebo. The sample here was peripheral blood, taken in a trial of Ad26.COV2.S vaccine versus placebo.

The CDR3 nucleotides are TGTGCCAGCAGCGTAGGACAGGGAGGGAACAATGAGCAGTTCTTC. This sequence encodes CASSVGQGGNNEQFF. The rearrangement links TRBV9 to TRBJ2-1, with D tentatively TRBD1 or TRBD2 (7 bases each). The CDR3 runs to 15 residues. Between the trimmed V and J ends, which lost 0 bases and 5 bases, there was a span of 12 bases. CDR1 SGDLS and CDR2 YYNGEE come from the germline V gene. The entire variable domain, with the rest obtained from reference TRBV9 and TRBJ2-1, is as follows: DSGVTQTPKHLITATGQRVTLRCSPRSGDLSVYWYQQSLDQGLQFLIQYYNGEERAKGNILERFSAQQFPDLHSELNLSSLELGDSALYFCASSVGQGGNNEQFFGPGTRLTVL.